The source of this T cell receptor beta chain is a study of cytotoxic CD8 clonotypes in ibrutinib-treated CLL. Across the study: Results showed roughly 24 partial and 2 complete responses; following median around 68 months, around 14 remained remitted, approximately 12 advanced.

TCRdb keeps only in-frame clones here, not all; method: immunoSEQ multiplex PCR. The data contain some 130,000 clones, 80% to 85% of them singletons. The CDR3 loop spans 16 amino acids. From germline, CDR1 is SGHKS and CDR2 YYEKEE (reference sequence). Trimming took off 4 bases at V and 2 bases at J, with 16 bases between the two ends. Material: PBMCs, obtained after 24 months of ibrutinib treatment. The genes are TRBV5-5 and TRBJ1-5; D may be TRBD1 (6 bases). This sequence was found in a human donor with chronic lymphocytic leukemia. The CDR3 coding sequence is TGTGCCAGCAGCCCAACCCCGGGGGGCGGCAATCAGCCCCAGCATTTT. Its protein product is CASSPTPGGGNQPQHF. Full variable domain (rest looked up from reference TRBV5-5 and TRBJ1-5): DAGVTQSPTHLIKTRGQQVTLRCSPISGHKSVSWYQQVLGQGPQFIFQYYEKEERGRGNFPDRFSARQFPNYSSELNVNALLLGDSALYLCASSPTPGGGNQPQHFGDGTRLSIL.